The clone carrying this T cell receptor (beta chain) came up many times. Its antigen is not known. The sample belongs to a study of CD8 T cells in ankylosing spondylitis. TCRdb used MiXCR to reprocess the 5' RACE reads, holding one entry per CDR3 protein. The sample has fewer than 250,000 distinct CDR3 sequences, roughly 25% seen once. Germline V gene lookup returns CDR1 KGHSH and CDR2 LQKENI. V shed 6 bases, J shed 3 bases, and the junction held 8 bases outside the gene matches. This CDR3 has 14 amino acids. Points from the study as a whole: Reported data indicate significant enrichment of disease-linked clones within matched ankylosing spondylitis synovial fluid. Within peripheral blood, clones linked to disease were CD8+ and relatively rare. Seemingly characteristic of ankylosing spondylitis blood was a TCR beta motif consisting of about 8 highly homologous variants.

The sequence was obtained from a male donor with ankylosing spondylitis or in good health (not recorded which). V usage is TRBV18 and J usage is TRBJ2-7, with 7 bases fitting TRBD1. Sequenced sample: blood, either unsorted or a sorted T cell fraction (not recorded which). As DNA, the CDR3 is TGTGCCAGCTCCCGCCGGGACAGTCACTACGAGCAGTACTTC. Translating it yields CASSRRDSHYEQYF.